The 18 T cell receptor beta chains listed next were all sequenced from one sample in a study of blood T cell repertoires in COVID-19. Some clones are missing from TCRdb's copy, which holds only in-frame ones; the method was immunoSEQ multiplex PCR. The sample has 200,000 or so clones; about 87% are singletons. What was sequenced was PBMCs or T cells enriched from blood (not recorded which). All receptors come from a woman under 40 who had recovered from COVID-19.

The chain carries TRBV3-1 (or the pseudogene TRBV3-2) and TRBJ1-3; D might be TRBD1 (5 bases). Germline V lookup: CDR1 LGHDT, CDR2 YNNKEL (reference sequence). V lost 5 bases to trimming and J lost 7 bases, with 21 bases between them. CDR3 length: 16 residues. CDR3 sequence: CASSEGVRRGFNTIYF. CDR3 bases: TGTGCCAGCAGCGAAGGGGTACGGCGAGGATTTAACACCATATATTTT.

The sample holds one count of this clone. CDR3 region: CASSLGRLPNQPQHF. CDR3 bases: TGTGCCAGCAGCTTGGGCAGGCTCCCAAATCAGCCCCAGCATTTT. The genes are TRBV5-6 and TRBJ1-5; D is ambiguous. Germline V gene data show CDR1 as SGHDT and CDR2 as YYEEEE. V lost 0 bases and J 4 bases, leaving 11 bases between the germline ends. The CDR3 runs to 15 residues. The entire variable domain, with the rest obtained from reference TRBV5-6 and TRBJ1-5, is as follows: DAGVTQSPTHLIKTRGQQVTLRCSPKSGHDTVSWYQQALGQGPQFIFQYYEEEERQRGNFPDRFSGHQFPNYSSELNVNALLLGDSALYLCASSLGRLPNQPQHFGDGTRLSIL.

The chain joins TRBV7-3 to TRBJ2-2; 10 bases are shared with TRBD2. From germline, CDR1 is SGHTA and CDR2 FQGTGA. Trimming cost V 5 bases and J 5 bases; bases outside gene matches: 11. This CDR3 spans 17 amino acids. The CDR3 coding sequence is TGTGCCAGCAGCCCCGGGGTAGCGGGGGGACGGACCGGGGAGCTGTTTTTT. This codes for CASSPGVAGGRTGELFF.

The CDR3 DNA sequence: TGCGCCAGCAGCCAAGTCCTAGCGGGGGAGGCCGGGGAGCTGTTTTTT. Translation: CASSQVLAGEAGELFF. This chain joins TRBV4-1 and TRBJ2-2, with 10 positions matching TRBD2. The CDR3 has 16 residues. V was pared by 1 base and J by 6 bases, with 5 bases of the junction left unmatched. Germline lookup yields CDR1 MGHRA and CDR2 YSYEKL.

The gene calls are TRBV19 and TRBJ1-5; 7 bases are shared with TRBD1. The CDR3 runs 19 residues. V lost 1 base and J lost 0; bases outside the gene matches: 12. CDR1 and CDR2 (germline): LNHDA, SQIVND (reference sequence). This CDR3 is CASSIGPTGDLYSNQPQHF. As DNA, the CDR3 is TGTGCCAGTAGTATAGGCCCTACAGGGGATCTCTATAGCAATCAGCCCCAGCATTTT.

The J gene is TRBJ2-7, the V gene TRBV2, with a tentative D call TRBD1 (5 bases). Looked up from germline, CDR1 is SNHLY and CDR2 is FYNNEI. This CDR3 spans 14 amino acids. This CDR3 reads CGSFTPDISYEQYF. The CDR3 nucleotides are TGTGGCTCGTTTACACCGGACATTTCCTACGAGCAGTACTTC.

The gene calls are TRBV7-8 and TRBJ2-6, with D possibly matching TRBD1 (7 bases). This CDR3 is 18 amino acids long. The V gene's germline CDR1 is SGHVS and CDR2 FQNEAQ. V lost 3 bases to trimming and J lost 2 bases, with 17 bases between them. The CDR3 bases are TGTGCCAGCAGCTTGTTGGGCAGGGGGAGGACTGGGGCCAACGTCCTGACTTTC. Protein: CASSLLGRGRTGANVLTF.

The chain couples TRBV11-2 to TRBJ1-3, with D perhaps TRBD1 (5 bases). The CDR3 is 12 amino acids. Trimming left V 5 bases short and J 15 bases short, with 17 bases between. In germline, CDR1 is SGHAT, CDR2 FQNNGV. CDR3 coding DNA: TGTGCCAGCAGCATCCCAAAGGGGAAAGGATATTTT. This translates into CASSIPKGKGYF. Complete variable domain (other parts from reference TRBV11-2 and TRBJ1-3): EAGVAQSPRYKIIEKRQSVAFWCNPISGHATLYWYQQILGQGPKLLIQFQNNGVVDDSQLPKDRFSAERLKGVDSTLKIQPAKLEDSAVYLCASSIPKGKGYFGEGSWLTVV.

This clone was detected only a few times. V and J are TRBV12-3 or TRBV12-4 and TRBJ1-6; a possible D gene is TRBD1 (5 bases). CDR3 length: 13 amino acids. Trimming left V 3 bases short and J 6 bases short, with 6 bases between. Here the CDR3 DNA reads TGTGCCAGCAGTTTCGACAGTAATTCACCCCTCCACTTT. Encoded protein: CASSFDSNSPLHF.

This chain joins TRBV4-3 and TRBJ2-7, with TRBD2 matching over 10 bases. The germline V gene has CDR1 LGHNA and CDR2 YSLEER. V gave up 3 bases and J gave up 2 bases; unmatched junction bases: 1. The CDR3 spans 14 residues. This CDR3 is CASSQSGGAYEQYF. The CDR3 DNA reads TGCGCCAGCAGCCAGAGCGGGGGGGCCTACGAGCAGTACTTC.

V usage is TRBV5-6 and J usage is TRBJ2-3; 13 bases line up with TRBD2. This CDR3 region has 17 residues. Per germline, CDR1 SGHDT and CDR2 YYEEEE. V lost 4 bases and J lost 6; bases outside the gene matches: 11. The CDR3 DNA reads as TGTGCCAGCAGCCTTACTAGCGGGGGGGCCCCGGTTGATACGCAGTATTTT. Protein: CASSLTSGGAPVDTQYF.

The chain combines TRBV4-1 with TRBJ2-7; a weak D match, TRBD1 (5 bases). The CDR3 spans 11 residues. The V end lost 3 bases, the J end lost 5 bases, and 5 bases lay between the germline ends. The germline V gene encodes CDR1 MGHRA and CDR2 YSYEKL. CDR3 nucleotide sequence: TGCGCCAGCAGCCACAGGGACGAGCAGTACTTC. Its translation is CASSHRDEQYF.

The chain uses TRBV5-6 and TRBJ2-5; no firm D call. The germline V gene encodes CDR1 SGHDT and CDR2 YYEEEE. The CDR3 runs 13 residues. Trimming removed 1 base at V and 0 bases at J, with 4 bases between. CDR3 DNA sequence: TGTGCCAGCAGCTTGCGGTACCAAGAGACCCAGTACTTC. Protein: CASSLRYQETQYF.

The CDR3 DNA follows: TGTGCCAGCAGCCATATTTACAGCGGGGAGTACCAAGAGACCCAGTACTTC. This gives the protein CASSHIYSGEYQETQYF. The V gene is TRBV3-1 (or the pseudogene TRBV3-2), the J gene TRBJ2-5, with 7 bases lining up with TRBD2. There are 17 residues in the CDR3. V shed 3 bases, J shed 0 bases, and the junction held 10 bases outside the gene matches. CDR1 LGHDT and CDR2 YNNKEL come from the germline V gene (reference sequence).

This rearrangement joins TRBV6-5 to TRBJ1-2; possibly TRBD1 for D (6 bases). V shed 10 bases and J shed 1 base, with 13 bases lying between them. Germline CDR1 is MNHEY and CDR2 is SVGAGI. This CDR3 is built from 13 residues. The CDR3, as DNA: TGTGCCATCCGGGTGGACAGTAACTATGGCTACACCTTC. It codes for CAIRVDSNYGYTF.

The CDR3 loop reads CASSVMTTPNTGELFF. The CDR3 nucleotides read TGTGCCAGCAGCGTAATGACTACCCCGAACACCGGGGAGCTGTTTTTT. The gene calls are TRBV9 and TRBJ2-2, with TRBD2 as a possible D gene (5 bases). CDR1 is SGDLS, CDR2 YYNGEE, per germline. V dropped 1 base and J dropped 0 bases, with 10 bases sitting between them. This CDR3 is 16 amino acids long.

This clone was counted ten times or more. The V and J genes are TRBV4-3 and TRBJ2-1; D may be TRBD2 (5 bases). The CDR3 is 13 residues long. Germline V gene data show CDR1 as LGHNA and CDR2 as YSLEER. Trimming pared 5 bases from V and 9 bases from J, leaving 14 bases between. The CDR3 coding sequence is TGCGCCAGCAGCGGACTTAGCGTCACTGAGCAGTTCTTC. Protein product: CASSGLSVTEQFF.

The chain combines TRBV2 with TRBJ2-7, with a weak D call TRBD2 (6 bases). The CDR3 covers 15 residues. CDR1 is SNHLY, CDR2 FYNNEI, per germline. With 3 bases removed from V and 6 bases from J, the gap between germline ends came to 18 bases. CDR3: CASSEDRTSQLEQYF. In DNA, the CDR3 is TGTGCCAGCAGTGAGGATCGTACTAGCCAGCTCGAGCAGTACTTC.